Listed here are 5 T cell receptor beta chains from one sample, sequenced in a study of blood T cell repertoires in COVID-19. Assay used: immunoSEQ multiplex PCR; TCRdb lists only in-frame clones, some missing. The data contain fewer than 100,000 clones, approximately 92% of them singletons. Material for sequencing was peripheral blood. The receptor source for this set is a woman older than 75 with acute or convalescent COVID-19.

The rearrangement uses TRBV28 and TRBJ1-6; D call uncertain. The CDR3 loop spans 15 amino acids. V dropped 8 bases and J dropped 15 bases, with 26 bases sitting between them. Germline V lookup: CDR1 MDHEN, CDR2 SYDVKM. CDR3 in DNA: TGTGCCAGCGGCCCTTACAGTATGCCTTCTGGCGACCTCCACTTT. Amino acid sequence: CASGPYSMPSGDLHF.

The V gene is TRBV19, the J gene TRBJ2-2; D unresolved. In germline, CDR1 is LNHDA, CDR2 SQIVND (reference sequence). V shed 7 bases and J shed 0 bases, with 9 bases lying between them. This CDR3 has 14 residues. CDR3 nucleotides: TGTGCCAGTAAACATGGTTCGAACACCGGGGAGCTGTTTTTT. Protein sequence: CASKHGSNTGELFF.

The rearrangement joins TRBV7-6 to TRBJ2-2; 10 bases line up with TRBD1. J was trimmed by 4 bases and V by 1 base; bases with no gene match: 12. There are 19 residues in the CDR3. Per germline, CDR1 SGHVS and CDR2 FNYEAQ. DNA for the CDR3: TGTGCCAGCAGCTTAGTATTAAGACAGGGGGCGCGAGGCACCGGGGAGCTGTTTTTT. This codes for CASSLVLRQGARGTGELFF.

The chain links TRBV7-2 to TRBJ1-3; D possibly corresponds to TRBD1 (6 bases). CDR3 length equals 14 residues. From germline, CDR1 is SGHTA and CDR2 FQGNSA. With 5 bases removed from V and 2 bases from J, the gap between germline ends came to 10 bases. CDR3 nucleotide sequence: TGTGCCAGCAGCCAACGACAGGCTGGAAACACCATATATTTT. Encoded protein: CASSQRQAGNTIYF. Full variable domain (rest looked up from reference TRBV7-2 and TRBJ1-3): GAGVSQSPSNKVTEKGKDVELRCDPISGHTALYWYRQSLGQGLEFLIYFQGNSAPDKSGLPSDRFSAERTGGSVSTLTIQRTQQEDSAVYLCASSQRQAGNTIYFGEGSWLTVV.

The gene calls are TRBV9 and TRBJ2-3, with TRBD2 matching 7 bases. V lost 0 bases, J lost 2 bases, and 6 bases stayed unmatched. The CDR3 contains 16 residues. The germline V gene encodes CDR1 SGDLS and CDR2 YYNGEE. As DNA, the CDR3 is TGTGCCAGCAGCGTAGGGACCGGGGGGTTCACAGATACGCAGTATTTT. Encoded protein: CASSVGTGGFTDTQYF.